The T cell receptor beta chain under discussion was sequenced for a study of cytomegalovirus exposure and HLA in healthy donors. Study context: In terms of ancestry, the Caucasian-associated cluster contained about 80% of the approximately 400 genotyped donors. Study results and caveats: The listing of 150 to 200 TCR beta chains classed them as cytomegalovirus-associated. One later analysis reportedly identified an Asian-associated ancestry cluster that showed fewer N-insertions than the 666-donor mean. Analysis was carried out at a later point, and it linked a missense DCLRE1C variant to TCR beta V- and J-gene trimming.

Researchers ran the PCR with 60 Vbeta and 13 Jbeta primers. Here immunoSEQ multiplex PCR was the method, and the copy in TCRdb shows in-frame clones only, minus some. This table has 150,000 to 200,000 clones, about 70% appearing once. About this clone: What it recognizes is unknown.

CDR3 length equals 15 residues. Germline-derived CDR1 and CDR2 are SGHNT and YYREEE (reference sequence). The sequencing input was PBMCs. This TCR was sampled from a woman between 40 and 50 years old in good health and CMV-seropositive. The V gene is TRBV5-4, the J gene TRBJ2-5, with a possible D match to TRBD1 (6 bases). Gene TRBJ2-7 matches the end of the DNA better, so the J call may be wrong. CDR3 residues: CASSPRPGHSYEQYF. The CDR3 DNA reads TGTGCCAGCAGCCCCCGCCCGGGACACTCCTACGAGCAGTACTTC.